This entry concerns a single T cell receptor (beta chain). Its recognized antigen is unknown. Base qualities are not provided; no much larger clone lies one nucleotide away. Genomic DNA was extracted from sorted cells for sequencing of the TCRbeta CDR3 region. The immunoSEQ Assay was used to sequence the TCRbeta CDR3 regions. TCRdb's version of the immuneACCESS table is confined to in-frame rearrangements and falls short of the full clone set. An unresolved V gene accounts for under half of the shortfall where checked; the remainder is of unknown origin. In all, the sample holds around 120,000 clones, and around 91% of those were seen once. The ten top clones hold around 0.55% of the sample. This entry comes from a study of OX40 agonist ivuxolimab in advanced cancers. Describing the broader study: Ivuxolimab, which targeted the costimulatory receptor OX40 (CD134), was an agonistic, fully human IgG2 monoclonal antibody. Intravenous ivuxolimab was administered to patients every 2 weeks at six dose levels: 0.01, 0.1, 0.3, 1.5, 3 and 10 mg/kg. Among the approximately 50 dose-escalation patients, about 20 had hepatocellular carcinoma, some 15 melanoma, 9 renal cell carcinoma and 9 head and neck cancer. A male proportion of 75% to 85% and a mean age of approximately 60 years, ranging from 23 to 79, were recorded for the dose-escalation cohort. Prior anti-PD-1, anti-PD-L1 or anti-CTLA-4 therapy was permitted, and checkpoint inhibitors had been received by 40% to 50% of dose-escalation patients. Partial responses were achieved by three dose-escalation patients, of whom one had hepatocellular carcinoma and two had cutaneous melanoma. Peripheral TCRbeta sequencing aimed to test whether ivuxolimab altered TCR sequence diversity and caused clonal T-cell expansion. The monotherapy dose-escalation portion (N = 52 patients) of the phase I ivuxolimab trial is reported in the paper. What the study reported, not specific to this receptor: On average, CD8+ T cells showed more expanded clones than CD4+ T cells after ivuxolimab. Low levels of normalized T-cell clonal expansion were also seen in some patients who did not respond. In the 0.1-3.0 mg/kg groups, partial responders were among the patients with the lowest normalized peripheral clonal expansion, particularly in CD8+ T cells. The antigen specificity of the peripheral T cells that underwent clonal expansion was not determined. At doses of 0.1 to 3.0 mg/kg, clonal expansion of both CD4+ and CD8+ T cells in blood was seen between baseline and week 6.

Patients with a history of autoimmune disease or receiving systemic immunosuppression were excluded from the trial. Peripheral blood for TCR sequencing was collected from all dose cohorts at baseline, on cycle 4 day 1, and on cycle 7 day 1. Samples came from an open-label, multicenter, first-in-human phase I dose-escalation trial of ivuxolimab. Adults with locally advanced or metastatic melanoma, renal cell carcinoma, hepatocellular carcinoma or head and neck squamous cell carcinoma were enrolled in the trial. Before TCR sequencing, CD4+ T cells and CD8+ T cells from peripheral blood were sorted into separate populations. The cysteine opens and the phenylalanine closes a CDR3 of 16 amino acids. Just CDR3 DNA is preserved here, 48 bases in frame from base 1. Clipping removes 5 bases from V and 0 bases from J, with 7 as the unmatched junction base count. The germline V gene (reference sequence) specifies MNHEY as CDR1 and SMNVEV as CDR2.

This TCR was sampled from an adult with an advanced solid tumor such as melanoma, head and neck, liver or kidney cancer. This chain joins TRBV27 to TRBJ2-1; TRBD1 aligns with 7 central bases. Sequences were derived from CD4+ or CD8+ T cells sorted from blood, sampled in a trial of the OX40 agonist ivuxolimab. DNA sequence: TGTGCCAGCAGTCCTCGACAGGGTGGCTCCTACAATGAGCAGTTCTTC. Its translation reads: CASSPRQGGSYNEQFF.